These T cell receptor beta chains were read from a single sample in a study of blood T cell repertoires in COVID-19. Using immunoSEQ multiplex PCR, the repertoire was profiled, and TCRdb retains in-frame clones only, with some absent. The repertoire includes some 31,000 clones, around 84% of them detected once, and roughly 15% sits in the top ten. The sample taken for sequencing was peripheral blood. All receptors derive from a human donor with acute or convalescent COVID-19. The donor label of this sample is uncertain. Both conserved end residues are part of each CDR3. Each record gives: V gene, J gene, D gene, clone size, CDR3 protein, CDR3 DNA. A D gene is named only where the DNA matches it firmly. Clone size is given for some rows only: seen once, a few or many times, or a class if the clone is expanded.

TRBV5-1,TRBJ2-7,TRBD1,NA,CASSSGTASYEQYF,TGCGCCAGCAGCTCCGGGACAGCCTCCTACGAGCAGTACTTC
TRBV6-1,TRBJ1-1,NA,once,CASSEVQNTEAFF,TGTGCCAGCAGTGAAGTTCAGAACACTGAAGCTTTCTTT
TRBV9,TRBJ1-1,NA,NA,CASSGSGGTEAFF,TGTGCCAGCAGCGGTAGCGGGGGAACTGAAGCTTTCTTT
TRBV30,TRBJ1-5,TRBD1,NA,CAWSPTPGGVQPQHF,TGTGCCTGGAGTCCCACTCCAGGGGGCGTTCAGCCCCAGCATTTT
TRBV6-5,TRBJ1-1,NA,NA,CASSPSAGAAFF,TGTGCCAGCAGCCCGTCGGCGGGGGCGGCTTTCTTT
TRBV6-1,TRBJ2-1,TRBD2,NA,CASSELGRLAGGHEQFF,TGTGCCAGCAGTGAACTAGGAAGGCTAGCGGGGGGGCATGAGCAGTTCTTC
TRBV30,TRBJ1-6,NA,NA,CAWSAGQGGSPLHF,TGTGCCTGGAGTGCCGGGCAGGGAGGTTCACCCCTCCACTTT
TRBV6-5,TRBJ2-7,NA,NA,CASSTGLASYEQYF,TGTGCCAGCAGTACGGGACTCGCTTCCTACGAGCAGTACTTC
TRBV11-1,TRBJ1-1,NA,NA,CASSLVGGASEAFF,TGTGCCAGCAGCTTAGTGGGTGGGGCGTCTGAAGCTTTCTTT
TRBV5-1,TRBJ1-1,NA,NA,CASSLSPSQGSTEAFF,TGCGCCAGCAGCTTGTCCCCTAGCCAGGGGAGCACTGAAGCTTTCTTT
TRBV18,TRBJ2-1,NA,few,CASSRAGGLYNEQFF,TGTGCCAGCTCCCGAGCCGGGGGACTCTACAATGAGCAGTTCTTC
TRBV4-3,TRBJ2-7,NA,NA,CASSLWGAYEQYF,TGCGCCTCCTCCTTGTGGGGGGCCTACGAGCAGTACTTC
TRBV4-3,TRBJ1-1,TRBD1,NA,CASSQGQGKSDTEAFF,TGCGCCAGCAGCCAAGGACAGGGTAAATCGGACACTGAAGCTTTCTTT
TRBV4-3,TRBJ1-2,NA,NA,CASSPRGSTDYGYTF,TGCGCCAGCAGCCCCCGGGGATCGACGGACTATGGCTACACCTTC
TRBV6-6,TRBJ2-7,TRBD2,once,CASSYSIAGPYEQYF,TGTGCCAGCAGTTACTCGATAGCGGGCCCCTACGAGCAGTACTTC
TRBV29-1,TRBJ2-1,NA,NA,CSVAGAYNEQFF,TGCAGCGTTGCGGGTGCCTACAATGAGCAGTTCTTC
TRBV7-2,TRBJ2-5,NA,NA,CASSTPPTQYF,TGTGCCAGCAGCACACCCCCCACCCAGTACTTC
TRBV9,TRBJ1-3,TRBD1,NA,CASSDRTGWDGNTIYF,TGTGCCAGCAGCGATCGGACAGGTTGGGATGGAAACACCATATATTTT
TRBV9,TRBJ2-7,TRBD2,NA,CASSVASGSYEQYF,TGTGCCAGCAGCGTAGCTAGCGGCTCCTACGAGCAGTACTTC
TRBV18,TRBJ1-5,NA,NA,CASSQQQGFDQPQHF,TGTGCCAGCTCACAACAACAGGGTTTCGATCAGCCCCAGCATTTT
TRBV29-1,TRBJ1-1,TRBD1,NA,CSVPGQGATEAFF,TGCAGCGTACCTGGACAGGGGGCGACTGAAGCTTTCTTT
TRBV2,TRBJ2-1,NA,NA,CASEEYNEQFF,TGTGCCAGCGAGGAGTACAATGAGCAGTTCTTC
TRBV3-1/TRBV3-2,TRBJ1-2,TRBD1,NA,CASSARDSFYGYTF,TGTGCCAGCAGCGCGCGGGACAGCTTCTATGGCTACACCTTC
TRBV19,TRBJ1-3,TRBD1,NA,CASSEGQHSGNTIYF,TGTGCCAGTAGTGAGGGACAGCACTCTGGAAACACCATATATTTT
TRBV2,TRBJ1-2,NA,NA,CASSEGQPNYGYTF,TGTGCCAGCAGTGAAGGACAGCCTAACTATGGCTACACCTTC
TRBV10-3,TRBJ2-1,TRBD2,NA,CAISGTGGTSVGNDEQFF,TGTGCCATCAGTGGGACCGGTGGGACTAGCGTCGGTAACGATGAGCAGTTCTTC
TRBV27,TRBJ2-7,NA,NA,CASTRGQGGNSYEQYF,TGTGCCAGCACGCGCGGGCAGGGGGGCAACTCCTACGAGCAGTACTTC
TRBV28,TRBJ1-3,NA,NA,CASSTASSGNTIYF,TGTGCCAGCTCCACTGCTAGCTCTGGAAACACCATATATTTT
TRBV13,TRBJ1-1,NA,NA,CASSLSGPYEAFF,TGTGCCAGCAGCTTATCAGGGCCCTATGAAGCTTTCTTT
TRBV5-1,TRBJ2-5,NA,NA,CASSLAAGAASPQYF,TGCGCCAGCAGCTTGGCGGCAGGGGCCGCGTCGCCCCAGTACTTC
TRBV30,TRBJ2-1,NA,NA,CAWSVQSNSEQFF,TGTGCCTGGAGTGTACAGTCCAACAGTGAGCAGTTCTTC
TRBV11-2,TRBJ1-5,NA,NA,CASSLSTEQPQHF,TGTGCCAGCAGCTTATCAACAGAGCAGCCCCAGCATTTT
TRBV5-1,TRBJ2-3,TRBD2,once,CASSLTSGVGTDTQYF,TGCGCCAGCAGCTTGACTAGCGGGGTCGGTACAGATACGCAGTATTTT